The clone carrying this T cell receptor beta chain was seen only once. A second about 7 to 11 cycle PCR used barcoded and J-beta primers. Every cDNA molecule bore a tag from a template-switch adaptor containing 12 random nucleotides. Every sample gave at least 3 million paired-end reads containing CDR3. TCRdb independently ran MiXCR on the 5' RACE reads; one entry per CDR3 protein. The sample records 800,000 to 950,000 distinct CDR3 sequences, about 48% being singletons. This record comes from a study of blood T cells in healthy people across ages. The sequenced sample consisted of blood. The receptor comes from a man younger than 45 in good health.

The CDR3 region has the DNA TGTGCCAGCAGTTACGATCGACTTAGGACTAGCACAGATACGCAGTATTTT. Translating gives CASSYDRLRTSTDTQYF. This chain links TRBV6-2 or TRBV6-3 with TRBJ2-3, with D tentatively TRBD2 (5 bases). The germline CDR1 and CDR2 sequences are MNHEY and SVGEGT. This CDR3 spans 17 amino acids. The germline V and J ends were trimmed by 2 bases and 0 bases, with 15 bases remaining between them.